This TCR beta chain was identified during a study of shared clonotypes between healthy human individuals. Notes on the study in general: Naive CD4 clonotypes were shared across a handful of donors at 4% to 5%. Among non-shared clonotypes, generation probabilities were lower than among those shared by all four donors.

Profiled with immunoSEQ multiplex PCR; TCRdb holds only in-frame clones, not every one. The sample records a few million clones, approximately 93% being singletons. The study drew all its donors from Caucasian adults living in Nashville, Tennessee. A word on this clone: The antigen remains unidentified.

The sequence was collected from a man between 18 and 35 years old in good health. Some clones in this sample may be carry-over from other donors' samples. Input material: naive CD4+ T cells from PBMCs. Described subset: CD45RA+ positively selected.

The CDR3 DNA reads as TGTGCCACCAGCACCCGACCGTGGACCCGACAGCACACTGAAGCTTTCTTT. This encodes CATSTRPWTRQHTEAFF. J is TRBJ1-1 and V is TRBV15; D is perhaps TRBD1 (5 bases). V was clipped by 4 bases and J by 3 bases, with 21 bases between them. The CDR3 covers 17 residues. In germline, CDR1 is LNHNV, CDR2 YYDKDF (reference sequence).